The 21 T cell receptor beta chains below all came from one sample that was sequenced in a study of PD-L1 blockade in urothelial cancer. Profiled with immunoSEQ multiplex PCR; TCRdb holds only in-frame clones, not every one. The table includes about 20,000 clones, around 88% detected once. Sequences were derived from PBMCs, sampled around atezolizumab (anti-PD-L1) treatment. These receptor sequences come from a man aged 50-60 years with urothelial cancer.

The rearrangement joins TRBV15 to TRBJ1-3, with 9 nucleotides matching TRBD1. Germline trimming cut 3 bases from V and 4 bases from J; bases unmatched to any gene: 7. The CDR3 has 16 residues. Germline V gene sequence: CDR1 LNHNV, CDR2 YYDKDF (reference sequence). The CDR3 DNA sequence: TGTGCCACCAGCAGCGTACAGGGGGCACGAGGAAACACCATATATTTT. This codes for CATSSVQGARGNTIYF.

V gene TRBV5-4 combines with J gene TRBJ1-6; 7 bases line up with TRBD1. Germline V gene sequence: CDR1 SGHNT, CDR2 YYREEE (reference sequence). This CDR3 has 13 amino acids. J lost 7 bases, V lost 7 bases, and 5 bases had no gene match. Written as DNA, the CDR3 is TGTGCCAGCCGGGGACAGATGAATTCACCCCTCCACTTT. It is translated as CASRGQMNSPLHF.

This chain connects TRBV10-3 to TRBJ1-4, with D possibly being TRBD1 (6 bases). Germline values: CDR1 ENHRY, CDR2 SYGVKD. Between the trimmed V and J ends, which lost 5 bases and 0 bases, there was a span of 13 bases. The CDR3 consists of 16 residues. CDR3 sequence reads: CAISKTGGATNEKLFF. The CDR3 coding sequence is TGTGCCATCAGTAAGACAGGAGGAGCAACTAATGAAAAACTGTTTTTT.

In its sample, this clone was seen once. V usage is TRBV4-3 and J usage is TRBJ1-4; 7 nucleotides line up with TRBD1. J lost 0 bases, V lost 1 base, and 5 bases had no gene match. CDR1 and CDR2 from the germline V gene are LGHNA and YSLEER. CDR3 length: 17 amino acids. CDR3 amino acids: CASSQVTGTATNEKLFF. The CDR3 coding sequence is TGCGCCAGCAGCCAAGTGACAGGGACTGCAACTAATGAAAAACTGTTTTTT.

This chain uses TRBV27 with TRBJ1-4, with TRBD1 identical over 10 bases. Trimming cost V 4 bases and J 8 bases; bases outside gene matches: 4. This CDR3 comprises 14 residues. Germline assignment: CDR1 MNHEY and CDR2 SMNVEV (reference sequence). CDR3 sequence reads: CASSSRDRGEKLFF. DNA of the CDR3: TGTGCCAGCAGTTCCCGGGACAGGGGAGAAAAACTGTTTTTT.

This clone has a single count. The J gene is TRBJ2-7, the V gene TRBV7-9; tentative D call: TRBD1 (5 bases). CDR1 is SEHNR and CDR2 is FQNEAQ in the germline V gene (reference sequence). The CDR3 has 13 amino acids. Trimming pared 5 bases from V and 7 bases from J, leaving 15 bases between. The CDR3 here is CASSPDWGREQYF. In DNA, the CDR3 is TGTGCCAGCAGCCCGGATTGGGGCCGGGAGCAGTACTTC.

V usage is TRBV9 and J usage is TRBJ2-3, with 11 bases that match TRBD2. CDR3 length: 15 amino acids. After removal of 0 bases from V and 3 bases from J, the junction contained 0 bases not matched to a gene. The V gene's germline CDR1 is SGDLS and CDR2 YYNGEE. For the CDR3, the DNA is TGTGCCAGCAGCGTAGGACTAGCGGGGACAGATACGCAGTATTTT. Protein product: CASSVGLAGTDTQYF.

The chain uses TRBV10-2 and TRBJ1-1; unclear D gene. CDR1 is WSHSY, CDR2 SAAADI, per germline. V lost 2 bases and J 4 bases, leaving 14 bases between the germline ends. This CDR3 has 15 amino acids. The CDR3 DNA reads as TGCGCCAGCAGTGAGGCGCCCCCGGAGAGCACTGAAGCTTTCTTT. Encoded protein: CASSEAPPESTEAFF.

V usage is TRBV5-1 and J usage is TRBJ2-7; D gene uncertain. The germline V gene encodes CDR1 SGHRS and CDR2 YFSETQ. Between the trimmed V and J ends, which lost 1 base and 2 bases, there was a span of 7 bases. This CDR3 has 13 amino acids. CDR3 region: CASSLLTTYEQYF. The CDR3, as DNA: TGCGCCAGCAGCTTGCTCACAACCTACGAGCAGTACTTC.

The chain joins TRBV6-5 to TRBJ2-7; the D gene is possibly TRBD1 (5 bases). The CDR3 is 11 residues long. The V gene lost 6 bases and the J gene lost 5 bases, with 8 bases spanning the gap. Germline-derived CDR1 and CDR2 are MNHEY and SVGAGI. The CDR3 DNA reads TGTGCCAGCAGCCAGGGAAACGAGCAGTACTTC. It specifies CASSQGNEQYF.

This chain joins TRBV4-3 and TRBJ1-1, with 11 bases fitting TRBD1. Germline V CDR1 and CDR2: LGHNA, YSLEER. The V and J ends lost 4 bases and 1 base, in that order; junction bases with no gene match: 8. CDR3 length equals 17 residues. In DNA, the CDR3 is TGCGCCAGCAGCCTCGGGACAGGGGGAATAACGAACACTGAAGCTTTCTTT. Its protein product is CASSLGTGGITNTEAFF.

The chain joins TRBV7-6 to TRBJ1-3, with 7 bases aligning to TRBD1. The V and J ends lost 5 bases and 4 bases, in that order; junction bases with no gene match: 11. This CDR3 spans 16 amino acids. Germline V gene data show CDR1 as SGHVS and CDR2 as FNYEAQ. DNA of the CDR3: TGTGCCAGCAGCCCAGGTAGACAGGGAGGAGGAAACACCATATATTTT. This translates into CASSPGRQGGGNTIYF.

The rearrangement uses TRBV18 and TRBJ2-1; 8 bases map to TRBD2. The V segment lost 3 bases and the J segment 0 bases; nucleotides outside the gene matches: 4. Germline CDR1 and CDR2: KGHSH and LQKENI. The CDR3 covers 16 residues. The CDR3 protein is CASSPLAGSSYNEQFF. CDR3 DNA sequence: TGTGCCAGCTCACCTTTAGCGGGGAGCTCCTACAATGAGCAGTTCTTC.

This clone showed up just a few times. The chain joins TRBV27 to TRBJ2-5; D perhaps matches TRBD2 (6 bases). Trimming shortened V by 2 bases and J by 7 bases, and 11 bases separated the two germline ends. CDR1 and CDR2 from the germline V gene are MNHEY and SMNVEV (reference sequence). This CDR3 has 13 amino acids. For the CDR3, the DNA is TGTGCCAGCAGTTTAGGCGGGGCCGGGACCCAGTACTTC. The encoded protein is CASSLGGAGTQYF.

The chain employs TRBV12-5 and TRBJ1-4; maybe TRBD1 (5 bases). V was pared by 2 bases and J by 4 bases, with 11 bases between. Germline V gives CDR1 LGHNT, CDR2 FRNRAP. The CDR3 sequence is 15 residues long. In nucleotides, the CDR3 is TGTGCTAGTGGTTTGTCGACAGTAGTTAATGAAAAACTGTTTTTT. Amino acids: CASGLSTVVNEKLFF.

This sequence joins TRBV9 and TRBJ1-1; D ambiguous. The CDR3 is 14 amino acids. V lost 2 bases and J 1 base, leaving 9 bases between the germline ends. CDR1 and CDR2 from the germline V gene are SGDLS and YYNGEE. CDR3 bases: TGTGCCAGCAGCGTCACAGCACAGAACACTGAAGCTTTCTTT. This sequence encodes CASSVTAQNTEAFF. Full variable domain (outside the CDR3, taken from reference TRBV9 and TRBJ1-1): DSGVTQTPKHLITATGQRVTLRCSPRSGDLSVYWYQQSLDQGLQFLIQYYNGEERAKGNILERFSAQQFPDLHSELNLSSLELGDSALYFCASSVTAQNTEAFFGQGTRLTVV.

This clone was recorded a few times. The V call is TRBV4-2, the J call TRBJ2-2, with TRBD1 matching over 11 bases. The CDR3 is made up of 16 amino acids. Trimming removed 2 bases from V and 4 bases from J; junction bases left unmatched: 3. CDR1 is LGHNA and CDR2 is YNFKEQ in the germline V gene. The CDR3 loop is CASSQHGTGGTGELFF. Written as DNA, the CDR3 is TGTGCCAGCAGCCAACATGGGACAGGGGGCACCGGGGAGCTGTTTTTT.

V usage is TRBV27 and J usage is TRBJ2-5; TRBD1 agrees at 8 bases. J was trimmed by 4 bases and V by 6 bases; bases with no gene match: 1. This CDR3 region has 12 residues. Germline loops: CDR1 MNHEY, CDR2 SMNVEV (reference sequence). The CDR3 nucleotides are TGTGCCAGCAGAGACAGGGGAGAGACCCAGTACTTC. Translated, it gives CASRDRGETQYF.

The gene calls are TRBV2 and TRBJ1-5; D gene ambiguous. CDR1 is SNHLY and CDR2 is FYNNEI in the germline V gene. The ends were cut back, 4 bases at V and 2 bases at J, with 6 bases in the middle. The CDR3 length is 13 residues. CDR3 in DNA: TGTGCCAGCAGTGGTCGGGGCAATCAGCCCCAGCATTTT. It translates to CASSGRGNQPQHF. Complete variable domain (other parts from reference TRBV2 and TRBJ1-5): EPEVTQTPSHQVTQMGQEVILRCVPISNHLYFYWYRQILGQKVEFLVSFYNNEISEKSEIFDDQFSVERPDGSNFTLKIRSTKLEDSAMYFCASSGRGNQPQHFGDGTRLSIL.

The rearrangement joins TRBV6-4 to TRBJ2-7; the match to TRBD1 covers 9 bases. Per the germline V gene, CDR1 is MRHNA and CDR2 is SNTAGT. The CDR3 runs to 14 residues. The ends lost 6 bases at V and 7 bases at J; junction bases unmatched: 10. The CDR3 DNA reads TGTGCCAGCAGCCCCGGGACAGGGAAATCGGAGCAGTACTTC. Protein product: CASSPGTGKSEQYF.

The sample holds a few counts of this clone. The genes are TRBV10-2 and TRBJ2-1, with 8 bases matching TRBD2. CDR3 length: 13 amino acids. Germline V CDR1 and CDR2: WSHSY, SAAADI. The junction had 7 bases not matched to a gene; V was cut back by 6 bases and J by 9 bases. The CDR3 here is CASRGLAAGEQFF. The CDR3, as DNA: TGCGCCAGCAGAGGACTAGCCGCCGGTGAGCAGTTCTTC.